This TCR beta chain was documented in a study of blood T cells in healthy people across ages. Primers used in a second PCR of about 7 to 12 cycles were a sample-barcoded 5' primer and a J-beta primer mix. One entry per CDR3 protein, called by TCRdb with MiXCR from the 5' RACE reads. This sample has about 1.8 million distinct CDR3 sequences, with 49% found just once. CDR3 length equals 17 residues. V shed 5 bases and J 0 bases; nucleotides not matched to a gene: 10. The TCR comes from a woman in her 40s in good health. The gene calls are TRBV12-3 or TRBV12-4 and TRBJ2-1, with 7 nucleotides matching TRBD1. Sequenced sample: blood. The CDR3 sequence: CASSTITGASSYNEQFF. The CDR3 nucleotides read TGTGCCAGCAGTACCATTACAGGGGCGAGCTCCTACAATGAGCAGTTCTTC.